Listed below are T cell receptor beta chains from one sample, sequenced in a study of cytomegalovirus exposure and HLA in healthy donors. Generated by immunoSEQ multiplex PCR, the TCRdb table keeps only in-frame clones and is missing some. The table records 55,000 or so clones, 70% to 85% of them present only once. Specimen: PBMCs. The source of these receptors is a man over 45 in good health and CMV-seronegative. CDR3s include the opening cysteine and the closing phenylalanine or tryptophan. D genes are given only for firm matches. Only some rows state a clone size, as once, few, many or a class for expanded clones.

TRBJ2-2	TRBD2	few	TRBV11-3	CASSLLAGNTGELFF	TGTGCCAGCAGCTTACTAGCGGGTAACACCGGGGAGCTGTTTTTT
TRBJ2-5	TRBD1	-	TRBV7-2	CASSLGQGAEETQYF	TGTGCCAGCAGCTTAGGGCAGGGGGCGGAAGAGACCCAGTACTTC
TRBJ2-2	-	few	TRBV6-4	CASRGSGELFF	TGTGCCAGCCGAGGTTCCGGGGAGCTGTTTTTT
TRBJ2-7	TRBD2	-	TRBV14	CASSQTGGGEQYF	TGTGCCAGCAGCCAAACGGGAGGGGGCGAGCAGTACTTC
TRBJ2-1	-	-	TRBV27	CASSPYSFSYNEQFF	TGTGCCAGCAGTCCCTACAGTTTCTCCTACAATGAGCAGTTCTTC
TRBJ1-3	-	-	TRBV21-1	CASSKVVSRGTGLGNTIYF	TGTGCCAGCAGCAAAGTAGTAAGTAGGGGCACCGGGCTTGGAAACACCATATATTTT
TRBJ1-3	-	few	TRBV6-1	CASSEFFEGLSGNTIYF	TGTGCCAGCAGTGAATTTTTCGAGGGTCTCTCTGGAAACACCATATATTTT
TRBJ1-2	-	-	TRBV6-6	CASSGEVGNYGYTF	TGTGCCAGCAGTGGAGAAGTGGGTAACTATGGCTACACCTTC
TRBJ1-6	-	-	TRBV6-1	CASSESALGGSPLHF	TGTGCCAGCAGTGAATCGGCCCTCGGGGGTTCACCCCTCCACTTT
TRBJ2-3	TRBD2	-	TRBV5-4	CASSRGGLAVTDTQYF	TGTGCCAGCAGCCGGGGAGGACTAGCGGTGACAGATACGCAGTATTTT
TRBJ2-3	TRBD2	-	TRBV7-8	CASSLGGGRTDTQYF	TGTGCCAGCAGCTTAGGCGGGGGGCGCACAGATACGCAGTATTTT
TRBJ2-7	-	-	TRBV11-1	CASSLPDSGIHSYEQYF	TGTGCCAGCAGCTTACCGGACAGCGGAATACACTCCTACGAGCAGTACTTC
TRBJ2-3	TRBD2	once	TRBV10-2	CASTAGGPDTQYF	TGCGCCAGCACCGCGGGGGGCCCAGATACGCAGTATTTT
TRBJ1-1	-	-	TRBV10-1	CASSQGVTEAFF	TGCGCCAGCAGTCAAGGGGTCACTGAAGCTTTCTTT
TRBJ1-2	TRBD1	once	TRBV28	CASRTDRGEDGYTF	TGTGCCAGCAGGACGGACAGGGGGGAGGATGGCTACACCTTC
TRBJ1-1	TRBD1	few	TRBV9	CASSSLGTAPEAFF	TGTGCCAGCAGCTCCCTGGGGACAGCCCCTGAAGCTTTCTTT
TRBJ2-5	TRBD2	-	TRBV6-5	CASRTSGNKGETQYF	TGTGCCAGCAGGACTAGCGGAAACAAAGGGGAGACCCAGTACTTC
TRBJ1-4	-	-	TRBV27	CASSRHGLATNEKLFF	TGTGCCAGCAGCCGACACGGATTAGCAACTAATGAAAAACTGTTTTTT
TRBJ2-5	-	-	TRBV6-1	CATQAGQETQYF	TGTGCCACCCAGGCAGGGCAAGAGACCCAGTACTTC
TRBJ1-2	-	-	TRBV30	CAWSVLDGYTF	TGTGCCTGGAGTGTTCTTGATGGCTACACCTTC
TRBJ2-2	TRBD2	-	TRBV4-2	CASSQPVGGATGELFF	TGTGCCAGCAGCCAACCAGTCGGGGGGGCCACCGGGGAGCTGTTTTTT
TRBJ1-5	TRBD1	-	TRBV2	CASRGTGDNQPQHF	TGTGCCAGCCGCGGGACAGGAGACAATCAGCCCCAGCATTTT
TRBJ2-7	-	-	TRBV30	CAWSVSLGRNEQYF	TGTGCCTGGAGTGTATCCCTAGGGAGGAACGAGCAGTACTTC
TRBJ2-7	-	-	TRBV5-4	CASSMTGQFTGYEQYF	TGTGCCAGCAGCATGACCGGACAGTTTACTGGTTACGAGCAGTACTTC
TRBJ1-1	-	-	TRBV4-1	CASSQEPSDWAEAFF	TGCGCCAGCAGCCAAGAACCCTCGGACTGGGCTGAAGCTTTCTTT
TRBJ2-3	TRBD1	-	TRBV7-6	CASSSNRGWSTDTQYF	TGTGCCAGCAGCAGTAACAGGGGTTGGAGCACAGATACGCAGTATTTT
TRBJ1-4	-	-	TRBV19	CASTSGANEKLFF	-
TRBJ1-1	-	few	TRBV19	CASSHPGSQARTEAFF	TGTGCCAGTAGCCATCCGGGATCGCAGGCGAGAACTGAAGCTTTCTTT
TRBJ1-2	TRBD1	-	TRBV5-4	CASSYEDRGYGYTF	TGTGCCAGCAGCTATGAGGACAGGGGCTATGGCTACACCTTC
TRBJ1-2	-	-	TRBV6-1	CASSEPPSHRSSTNYGYTF	TGTGCCAGCAGTGAACCGCCGTCGCACAGGTCCTCCACTAACTATGGCTACACCTTC
TRBJ1-2	-	-	TRBV9	CASSVDQGLNKGYTF	TGTGCCAGCAGCGTAGATCAGGGTCTCAATAAAGGCTACACCTTC
TRBJ2-7	TRBD1	once	TRBV28	CASIQSRTGGFAYEQYF	TGTGCCAGCATTCAGTCTAGGACAGGGGGCTTCGCCTACGAGCAGTACTTC
TRBJ2-7	TRBD2	-	TRBV5-4	CASRQRGGRNEQYF	TGTGCCAGCAGGCAGCGGGGGGGCCGTAACGAGCAGTACTTC
TRBJ2-7	-	-	TRBV27	CASRRRDSTYEQYF	TGTGCCAGCAGGCGGAGGGACAGCACCTACGAGCAGTACTTC
TRBJ1-5	TRBD1	-	TRBV7-9	CASSLGDRGNNQPQHF	TGTGCCAGCAGCTTAGGGGACAGGGGTAACAATCAGCCCCAGCATTTT
TRBJ2-1	TRBD2	-	TRBV6-1	CASRAGGNSYNEQFF	TGTGCCAGCAGGGCGGGGGGCAACTCCTACAATGAGCAGTTCTTC
TRBJ1-1	-	few	TRBV2	CASSFVGRGFGTEAFF	TGTGCCAGCAGTTTTGTGGGGAGGGGTTTCGGCACTGAAGCTTTCTTT
TRBJ2-7	TRBD2	-	TRBV7-2	CASSLGLAGGSEQYF	TGTGCCAGCAGCTTAGGACTAGCGGGGGGGAGCGAGCAGTACTTC
TRBJ1-5	TRBD1	few	TRBV5-6	CASSLGGQGNPQPQHF	TGTGCCAGCAGCTTGGGGGGACAGGGGAACCCTCAGCCCCAGCATTTT
TRBJ1-5	-	-	TRBV15	CATSRDRGRNQPQHF	TGTGCCACCAGCAGAGATCGGGGGAGAAATCAGCCCCAGCATTTT
TRBJ2-7	TRBD2	-	TRBV7-3	CASSTGRGNEQYF	TGTGCCAGCAGCACCGGGAGGGGTAATGAGCAGTACTTC
TRBJ2-1	-	-	TRBV19	CASRSRNEQFF	TGTGCCAGTAGAAGCCGGAATGAGCAGTTCTTC
TRBJ2-7	-	-	TRBV7-2	CASSLLSEQYF	TGTGCCAGCAGCTTACTAAGCGAGCAGTACTTC
TRBJ2-2	TRBD1	-	TRBV19	CASSPQRTGGPGELFF	TGTGCCAGTAGTCCACAAAGGACAGGGGGGCCTGGGGAGCTGTTTTTT
TRBJ1-2	-	-	TRBV30	CAWSAQSNYGYTF	TGTGCCTGGAGTGCCCAATCTAACTATGGCTACACCTTC
TRBJ2-5	-	once	TRBV18	CASSRAQQETQYF	TGTGCCAGCTCACGTGCCCAGCAAGAGACCCAGTACTTC
TRBJ2-5	TRBD1	-	TRBV11-3	CASSPGQGAQETQYF	TGTGCCAGCAGCCCGGGACAGGGGGCCCAAGAGACCCAGTACTTC
TRBJ2-1	TRBD1	-	TRBV11-2	CASSWVVGGLNEQFF	TGTGCCAGCAGTTGGGTTGTAGGGGGCCTCAATGAGCAGTTCTTC
TRBJ1-2	TRBD1	-	TRBV6-5	CASSYKGARGYGYTF	TGTGCCAGCAGTTACAAGGGGGCGCGAGGTTATGGCTACACCTTC
TRBJ2-7	-	-	TRBV6-5	CASSLSRAYEQYF	TGTGCCAGCAGTCTCTCCAGGGCTTACGAGCAGTACTTC
TRBJ2-3	TRBD2	few	TRBV14	CATTSEVTDTQYF	TGTGCTACGACTAGCGAGGTAACAGATACGCAGTATTTT
TRBJ2-1	-	-	TRBV6-5	CASSRDWANEQFF	TGTGCCAGCAGCAGGGACTGGGCTAATGAGCAGTTCTTC
TRBJ2-7	-	-	TRBV4-1	CASSQDPLETGAYEQYF	TGCGCCAGCAGCCAAGATCCTCTTGAGACAGGAGCCTACGAGCAGTACTTC
TRBJ1-4	TRBD1	once	TRBV18	CASSPQQGPQTNEKLFF	TGTGCCAGCTCACCACAACAGGGGCCTCAAACTAATGAAAAACTGTTTTTT